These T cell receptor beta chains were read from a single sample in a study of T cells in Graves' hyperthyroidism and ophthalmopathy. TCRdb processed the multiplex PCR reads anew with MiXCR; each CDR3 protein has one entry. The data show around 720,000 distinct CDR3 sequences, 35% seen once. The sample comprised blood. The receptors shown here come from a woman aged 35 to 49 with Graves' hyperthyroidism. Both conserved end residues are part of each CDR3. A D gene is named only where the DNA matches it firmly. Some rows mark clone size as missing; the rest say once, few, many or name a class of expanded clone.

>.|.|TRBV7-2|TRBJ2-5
CASSQYSWGRGSLTQYF
TGTGCCAGCAGCCAGTACTCATGGGGGAGAGGGTCGCTGACCCAGTACTTC
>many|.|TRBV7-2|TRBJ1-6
CASSLRRGHSYNSPLHF
TGTGCCAGCAGCTTACGTAGGGGACATTCCTATAATTCACCCCTCCACTTT
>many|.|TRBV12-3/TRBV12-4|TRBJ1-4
CASSSRLEGLRELFF
TGTGCCAGCAGTTCCCGTCTAGAGGGACTACGGGAACTGTTTTTT
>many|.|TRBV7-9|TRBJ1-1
CASSLPKNTEAFF
TGTGCCAGCAGCTTACCCAAGAACACTGAAGCTTTCTTT
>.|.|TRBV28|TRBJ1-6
CASRQGLRSPLHF
TGTGCCAGCAGACAAGGGTTGCGTTCACCCCTCCACTTT
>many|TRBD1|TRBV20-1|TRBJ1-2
CSAKGGTDALGYTF
TGCAGTGCTAAGGGGGGGACAGACGCCCTCGGCTACACCTTC
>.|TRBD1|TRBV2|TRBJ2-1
CASRRQGDEQFF
TGTGCCAGCAGACGACAGGGGGATGAGCAGTTCTTC
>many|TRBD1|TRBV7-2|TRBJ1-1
CASRDRGLNTEAFF
TGTGCCAGCAGGGACAGGGGGTTGAACACTGAAGCTTTCTTT
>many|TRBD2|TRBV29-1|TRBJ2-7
CSVLGTSPNSRYEQYF
TGCAGCGTGCTAGGGACTAGCCCGAACTCCCGCTACGAGCAGTACTTC
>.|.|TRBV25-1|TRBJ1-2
CASAEGGDGYTF
TGTGCCAGCGCCGAGGGCGGGGATGGCTACACCTTC
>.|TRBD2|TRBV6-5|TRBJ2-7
CASSRLAGASYEQYF
TGTGCCAGCAGTCGGCTAGCGGGAGCTTCCTACGAGCAGTACTTC
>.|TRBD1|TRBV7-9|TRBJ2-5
CASSLRQGVQETQYF
TGTGCCAGCAGCTTGCGACAGGGGGTCCAAGAGACCCAGTACTTC
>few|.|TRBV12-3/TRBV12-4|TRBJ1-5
CASSLSGYQPQHF
TGTGCCAGCAGTTTATCGGGTTATCAGCCCCAGCATTTT
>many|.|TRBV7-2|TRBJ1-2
CASFHTNYGYTF
TGTGCCAGTTTCCATACTAACTATGGCTACACCTTC
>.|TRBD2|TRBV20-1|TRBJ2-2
CSAGLAGVTGELFF
TGCAGTGCGGGACTAGCGGGAGTCACCGGGGAGCTGTTTTTT
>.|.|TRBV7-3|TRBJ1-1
CASSSGQWDTEVFF
TGTGCCAGCAGCTCGGGCCAGTGGGACACTGAAGTTTTCTTT
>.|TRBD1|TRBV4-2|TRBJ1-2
CASSQLRGTGPYGYTF
TGTGCCAGCAGCCAACTTCGGGGGACAGGGCCGTATGGCTACACCTTC
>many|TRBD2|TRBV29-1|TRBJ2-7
CSVESGVAYEQYF
TGCAGCGTCGAAAGCGGGGTCGCCTACGAGCAGTACTTC
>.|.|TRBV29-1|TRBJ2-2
CSVPSRTNTGELFF
TGCAGCGTCCCGAGTAGGACGAACACCGGGGAGCTGTTTTTT
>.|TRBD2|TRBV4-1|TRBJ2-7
CASSYMRGGRYEQYF
TGCGCCAGCAGTTACATGCGGGGGGGGAGGTACGAGCAGTACTTC
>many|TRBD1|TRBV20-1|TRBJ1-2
CSALGQAMYYGYTF
TGCAGTGCCTTGGGACAGGCGATGTACTATGGCTACACCTTC
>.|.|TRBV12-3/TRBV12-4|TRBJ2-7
CASSSIQEQYF
TGTGCCAGCAGTTCAATCCAGGAGCAGTACTTC
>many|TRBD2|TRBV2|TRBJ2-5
CASIGGGIGREETQYF
TGTGCCAGCATTGGGGGGGGAATTGGGAGAGAAGAGACCCAGTACTTC
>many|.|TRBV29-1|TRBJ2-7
CSAGPPQHEQYF
TGCAGCGCCGGGCCTCCACAGCACGAGCAGTACTTC
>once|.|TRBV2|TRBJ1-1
CASRSPMRNTEAFF
TGTGCCAGCAGATCTCCCATGAGGAACACTGAAGCTTTCTTT
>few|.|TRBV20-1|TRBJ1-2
CSARDNRAAAGYGYTF
TGCAGTGCTAGAGATAATAGGGCGGCCGCTGGGTATGGCTACACCTTC
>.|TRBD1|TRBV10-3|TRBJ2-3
CAIRGQGATDTQYF
TGTGCCATCAGGGGACAGGGGGCAACAGATACGCAGTATTTT
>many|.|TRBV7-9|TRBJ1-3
CASSLAGGVGNTIYF
TGTGCCAGCAGCTTAGCCGGCGGGGTCGGAAACACCATATATTTT
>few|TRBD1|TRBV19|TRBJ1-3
CASKRVQGVSGNTIYF
TGTGCCAGTAAAAGGGTACAGGGGGTCTCTGGAAACACCATATATTTT
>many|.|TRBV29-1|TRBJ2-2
CSVVQGWGTGELFF
TGCAGCGTTGTACAGGGTTGGGGAACCGGGGAGCTGTTTTTT
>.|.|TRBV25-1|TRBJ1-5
CASLSGAQPQHF
TGTGCCAGCTTGTCGGGGGCTCAGCCCCAGCATTTT
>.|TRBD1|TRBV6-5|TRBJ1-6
CASSFDRDSNSPLHF
TGTGCCAGCAGTTTTGACCGGGACAGTAATTCACCCCTCCACTTT
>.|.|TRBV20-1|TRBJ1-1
CSARDHRERYTEAFF
TGCAGTGCTAGAGATCACAGGGAGCGCTACACTGAAGCTTTCTTT
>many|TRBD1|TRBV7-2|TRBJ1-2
CASSSHVSQGATGYTF
TGTGCCAGCAGCTCCCATGTATCACAGGGGGCAACTGGCTACACCTTC
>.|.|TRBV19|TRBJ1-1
CASSRRVAGTNTEAFF
TGTGCCAGTAGTAGGCGAGTGGCAGGGACGAACACTGAAGCTTTCTTT
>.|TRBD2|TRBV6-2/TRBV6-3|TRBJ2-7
CASSFGGRLSYEQYF
TGTGCCAGCAGTTTTGGCGGGAGGCTTTCCTACGAGCAGTACTTC
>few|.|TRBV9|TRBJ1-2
CASTPGTGAANYGYTF
TGTGCCAGCACCCCCGGGACGGGTGCCGCTAACTATGGCTACACCTTC